This T cell receptor beta chain is drawn from a study of T cell clones after liver transplantation. At the level of the study: Post-transplant blood was tracked for graft-donor-reactive T cell clones identified in a pre-transplant mixed lymphocyte reaction. Whole-study results and caveats: Graft donor-reactive T cells may have migrated into the graft rather than being deleted. In most of the 8 subjects, circulating graft-donor-reactive CD4 TCRbeta sequences fell significantly after transplant.

The assay was immunoSEQ multiplex PCR, and TCRdb's table has in-frame clones only and misses some. In the table there are 55,000 to 75,000 clones, 70% to 80% of which are singletons. Concerning this clone: Antigen specificity is unknown.

With 5 bases removed from V and 8 bases from J, the gap between germline ends came to 12 bases. This CDR3 has 13 residues. The germline V gene encodes CDR1 LNHDA and CDR2 SQIVND (reference sequence). This receptor was identified in a human patient who received a liver transplant. Some of these T cells may belong to the graft donor. The J gene is TRBJ2-2, the V gene TRBV19; weak D call: TRBD1 (5 bases). The specimen comprised CD4+ T cells from blood, sampled at the roughly 15-month timepoint. CDR3 in DNA: TGTGCCAGTAGTCCCCAGGGATCTGGGGAGCTGTTTTTT. Translated, it gives CASSPQGSGELFF.